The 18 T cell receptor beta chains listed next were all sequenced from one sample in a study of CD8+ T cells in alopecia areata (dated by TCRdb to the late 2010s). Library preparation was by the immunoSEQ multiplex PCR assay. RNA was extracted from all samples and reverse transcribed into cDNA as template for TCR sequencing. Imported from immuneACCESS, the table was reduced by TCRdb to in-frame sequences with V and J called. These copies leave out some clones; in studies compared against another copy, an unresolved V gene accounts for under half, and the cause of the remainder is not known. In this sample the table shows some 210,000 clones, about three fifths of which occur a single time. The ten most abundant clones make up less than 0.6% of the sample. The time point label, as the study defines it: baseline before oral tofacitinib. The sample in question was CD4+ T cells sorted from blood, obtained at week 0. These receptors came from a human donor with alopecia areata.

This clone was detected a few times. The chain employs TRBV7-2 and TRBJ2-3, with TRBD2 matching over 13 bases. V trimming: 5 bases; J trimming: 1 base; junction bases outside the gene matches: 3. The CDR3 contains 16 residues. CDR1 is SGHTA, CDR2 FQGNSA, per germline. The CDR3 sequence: CASSAGLAGGTDTQYF. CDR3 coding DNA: TGTGCCAGCAGCGCCGGACTAGCGGGGGGCACAGATACGCAGTATTTT.

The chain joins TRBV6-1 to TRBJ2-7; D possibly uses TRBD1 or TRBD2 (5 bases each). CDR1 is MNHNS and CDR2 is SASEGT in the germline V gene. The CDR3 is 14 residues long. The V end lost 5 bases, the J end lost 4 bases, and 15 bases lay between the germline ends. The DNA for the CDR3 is TGTGCCAGCAGTCCTCGGGACCCGGGATACGAGCAGTACTTC. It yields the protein CASSPRDPGYEQYF.

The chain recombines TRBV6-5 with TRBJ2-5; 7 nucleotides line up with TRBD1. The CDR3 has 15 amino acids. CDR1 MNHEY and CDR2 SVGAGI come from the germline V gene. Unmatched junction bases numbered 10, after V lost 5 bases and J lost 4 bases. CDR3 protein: CASSPTQGLGETQYF. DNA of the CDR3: TGTGCCAGCAGTCCAACACAGGGGTTGGGAGAGACCCAGTACTTC.

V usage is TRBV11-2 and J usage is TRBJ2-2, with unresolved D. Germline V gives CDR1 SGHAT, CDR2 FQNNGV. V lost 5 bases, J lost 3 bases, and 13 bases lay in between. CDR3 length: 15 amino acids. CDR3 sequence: CASSPPRGHTGELFF. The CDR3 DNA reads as TGTGCCAGCAGCCCCCCCCGAGGCCACACCGGGGAGCTGTTTTTT.

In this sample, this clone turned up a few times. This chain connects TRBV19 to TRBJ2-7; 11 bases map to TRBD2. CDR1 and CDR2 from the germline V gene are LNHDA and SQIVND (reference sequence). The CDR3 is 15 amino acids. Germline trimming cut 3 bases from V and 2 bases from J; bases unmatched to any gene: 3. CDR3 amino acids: CASSIGTSGTYEQYF. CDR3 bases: TGTGCCAGTAGTATCGGGACTAGCGGAACCTACGAGCAGTACTTC.

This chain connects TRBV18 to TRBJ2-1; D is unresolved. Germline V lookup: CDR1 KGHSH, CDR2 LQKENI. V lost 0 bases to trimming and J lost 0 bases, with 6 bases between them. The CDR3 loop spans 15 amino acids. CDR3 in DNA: TGTGCCAGCTCACCACCGGGTCCCTCCTACAATGAGCAGTTCTTC. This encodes CASSPPGPSYNEQFF.

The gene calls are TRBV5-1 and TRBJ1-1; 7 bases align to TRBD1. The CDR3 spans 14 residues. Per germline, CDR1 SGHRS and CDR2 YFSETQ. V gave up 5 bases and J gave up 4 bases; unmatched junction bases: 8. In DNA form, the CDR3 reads TGCGCCAGCAGTCGTCGGACAGGCGGCACTGAAGCTTTCTTT. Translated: CASSRRTGGTEAFF.

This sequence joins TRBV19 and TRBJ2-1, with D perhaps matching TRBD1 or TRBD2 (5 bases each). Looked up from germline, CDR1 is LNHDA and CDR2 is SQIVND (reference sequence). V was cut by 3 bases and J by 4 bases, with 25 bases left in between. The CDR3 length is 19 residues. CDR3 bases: TGTGCCAGTAGTATGGGCACCCCGGGTTATAAGGGGAGTTACAATGAGCAGTTCTTC. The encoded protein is CASSMGTPGYKGSYNEQFF.

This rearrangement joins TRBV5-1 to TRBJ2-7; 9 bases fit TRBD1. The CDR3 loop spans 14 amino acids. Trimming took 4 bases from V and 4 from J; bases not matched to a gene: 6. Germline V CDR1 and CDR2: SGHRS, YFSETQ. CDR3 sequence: CASSPQGQGYEQYF. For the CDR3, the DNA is TGCGCCAGCAGCCCTCAAGGACAGGGGTACGAGCAGTACTTC.

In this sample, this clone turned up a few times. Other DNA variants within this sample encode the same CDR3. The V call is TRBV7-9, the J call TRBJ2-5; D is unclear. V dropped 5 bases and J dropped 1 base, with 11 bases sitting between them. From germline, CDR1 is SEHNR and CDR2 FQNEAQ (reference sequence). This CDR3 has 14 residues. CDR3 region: CASSPDRAQETQYF. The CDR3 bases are TGTGCCAGCAGCCCGGACCGCGCCCAAGAGACCCAGTACTTC. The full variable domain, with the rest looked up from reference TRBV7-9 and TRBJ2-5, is DTGVSQNPRHKITKRGQNVTFRCDPISEHNRLYWYRQTLGQGPEFLTYFQNEAQLEKSRLLSDRFSAERPKGSFSTLEIQRTEQGDSAMYLCASSPDRAQETQYFGPGTRLLVL.

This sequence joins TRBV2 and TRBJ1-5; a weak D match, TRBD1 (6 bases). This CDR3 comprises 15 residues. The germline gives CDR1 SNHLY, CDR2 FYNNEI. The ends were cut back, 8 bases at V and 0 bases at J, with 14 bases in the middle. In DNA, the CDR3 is TGTGCCAGCCGTGGAGGGGGGCATAGCAATCAGCCCCAGCATTTT. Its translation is CASRGGGHSNQPQHF.

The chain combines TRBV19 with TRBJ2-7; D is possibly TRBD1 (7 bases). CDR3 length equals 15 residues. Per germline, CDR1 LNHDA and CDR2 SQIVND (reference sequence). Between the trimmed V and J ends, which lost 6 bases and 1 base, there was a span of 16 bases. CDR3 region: CASSSHQGGSYEQYF. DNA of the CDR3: TGTGCCAGTAGCAGCCATCAGGGGGGATCCTACGAGCAGTACTTC.

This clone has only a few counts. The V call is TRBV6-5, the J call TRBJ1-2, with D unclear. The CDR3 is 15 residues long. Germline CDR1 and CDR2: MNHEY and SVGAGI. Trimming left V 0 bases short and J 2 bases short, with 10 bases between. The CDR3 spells CASSYSTALNYGYTF. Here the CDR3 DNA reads TGTGCCAGCAGTTACTCTACAGCCTTGAACTATGGCTACACCTTC.

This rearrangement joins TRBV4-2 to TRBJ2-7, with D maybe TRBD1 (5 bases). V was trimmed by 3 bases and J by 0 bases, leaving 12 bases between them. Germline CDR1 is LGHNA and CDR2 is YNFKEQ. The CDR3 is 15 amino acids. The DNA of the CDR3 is TGTGCCAGCAGCCAGGACATATCCAGCTCCTACGAGCAGTACTTC. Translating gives CASSQDISSSYEQYF.

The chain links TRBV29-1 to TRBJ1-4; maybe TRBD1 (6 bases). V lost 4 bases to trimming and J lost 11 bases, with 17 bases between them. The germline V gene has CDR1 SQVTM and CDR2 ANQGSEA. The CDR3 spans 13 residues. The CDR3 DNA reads TGCAGCGTTGTCCGGCAGGGGTTACAGAAACTGTTTTTT. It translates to CSVVRQGLQKLFF.

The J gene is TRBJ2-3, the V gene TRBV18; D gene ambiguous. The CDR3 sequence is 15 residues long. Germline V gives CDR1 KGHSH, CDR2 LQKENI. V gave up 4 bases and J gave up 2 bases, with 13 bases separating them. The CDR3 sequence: CASSLRRANTDTQYF. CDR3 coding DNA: TGTGCCAGCTCACTTAGAAGAGCTAACACAGATACGCAGTATTTT.

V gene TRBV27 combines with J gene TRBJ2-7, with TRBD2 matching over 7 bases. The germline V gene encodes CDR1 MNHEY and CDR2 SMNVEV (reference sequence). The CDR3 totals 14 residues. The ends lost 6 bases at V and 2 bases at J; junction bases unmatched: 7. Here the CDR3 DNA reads TGTGCCAGCAGCTCCCTGGGGGGGGCCTACGAGCAGTACTTC. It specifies CASSSLGGAYEQYF.

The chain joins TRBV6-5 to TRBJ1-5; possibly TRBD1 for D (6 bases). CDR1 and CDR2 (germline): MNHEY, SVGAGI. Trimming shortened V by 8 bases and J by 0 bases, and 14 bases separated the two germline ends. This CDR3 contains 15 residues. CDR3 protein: CASHRGGNSNQPQHF. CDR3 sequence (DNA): TGTGCCAGCCATAGGGGGGGAAATAGCAATCAGCCCCAGCATTTT.